This T cell receptor (beta chain) stems from a study of OX40 agonist ivuxolimab in advanced cancers. Study-wide context: The group had a mean age of 60 years, ranged from 23 to 79, and was 80% to 90% male.

Trimming left V 6 bases short and J 0 bases short, with 10 bases between. CDR3 size: 14 residues. Germline lookup yields CDR1 MNHEY and CDR2 SVGAGI. The protocol was immunoSEQ multiplex PCR, while the TCRdb copy is restricted to in-frame clones and leaves out a portion. This sample carries around 67,000 clones, approximately 89% of them seen once, and the ten largest clones take 2% to 2.5%. This chain uses TRBV6-5 with TRBJ2-3, with D possibly TRBD1 on 5 matching bases. The receptor was derived from an adult with an advanced solid tumor such as melanoma, head and neck, liver or kidney cancer. Specimen: CD4+ or CD8+ T cells sorted from blood, collected in a trial of the OX40 agonist ivuxolimab. CDR3: CASRTEPSTDTQYF. CDR3 DNA: TGTGCCAGCAGGACAGAACCTAGCACAGATACGCAGTATTTT.